The 10 T cell receptor beta chains in this list originate from one sample, sequenced in a study of T cells in Graves' hyperthyroidism and ophthalmopathy. What was amplified from RNA transcripts were TCR beta CDR3 regions. A set of HTBI primers served as the primers for a first-round RT-PCR of the TCR CDR3. TCRdb fed the multiplex PCR reads into MiXCR, producing one record per CDR3 protein. The sample records a few hundred thousand distinct CDR3 sequences, around 15% being singletons. Material: blood. The receptors stem from a woman aged 40 to 50 with Graves' ophthalmopathy.

This clonotype was observed many times. This chain joins TRBV11-3 and TRBJ2-4, with D perhaps TRBD1 (5 bases). Trimming left V 5 bases short and J 2 bases short, with 13 bases between. This CDR3 spans 15 amino acids. Germline V CDR1 and CDR2: SGHNT, YENEEA. The CDR3 loop reads CASSPSTGPKNIQYF. The CDR3 DNA sequence: TGTGCCAGCAGCCCGTCAACAGGACCCAAAAACATTCAGTACTTC.

This clonotype has a count of ten or more. V and J are TRBV20-1 and TRBJ2-1; no clear D. Germline V gives CDR1 DFQATT, CDR2 SNEGSKA (reference sequence). The CDR3 is made up of 16 amino acids. Trimming took 0 bases from V and 4 from J, leaving 16 bases between them. The CDR3 DNA reads as TGCAGTGCTAGAGATTCAGCACCCACCACGTACAATGAGCAGTTCTTC. Protein sequence: CSARDSAPTTYNEQFF.

This clonotype was counted ten times or more. This chain joins TRBV6-1 and TRBJ2-7; 10 bases are shared with TRBD2. The CDR3 extends over 14 amino acids. V lost 6 bases, J lost 2 bases, and 4 bases stayed unmatched. Germline CDR1 and CDR2: MNHNS and SASEGT. The CDR3 reads CASRGLASPYEQYF. Here the CDR3 DNA reads TGTGCCAGCAGGGGACTAGCGAGCCCCTACGAGCAGTACTTC.

This clonotype was seen ten or more times. This chain links TRBV28 with TRBJ1-5, with D possibly TRBD1 on 5 matching bases. The ends were cut back, 4 bases at V and 1 base at J, with 14 bases in the middle. CDR3 size: 16 residues. In germline, CDR1 is MDHEN, CDR2 SYDVKM. CDR3 sequence reads: CASSSPVEGSNQPQHF. In DNA, the CDR3 is TGTGCCAGCAGTTCCCCCGTCGAGGGGAGCAATCAGCCCCAGCATTTT.

The rearrangement joins TRBV7-9 to TRBJ2-4; 7 bases map to TRBD1. V shed 5 bases, J shed 0 bases, and the junction held 7 bases outside the gene matches. Germline CDR1 SEHNR, CDR2 FQNEAQ (reference sequence). This CDR3 spans 16 amino acids. CDR3 sequence reads: CASSPRQGRAKNIQYF. In DNA form, the CDR3 reads TGTGCCAGCAGCCCCAGACAGGGCCGAGCCAAAAACATTCAGTACTTC.

This clonotype was seen a few times. The chain recombines TRBV18 with TRBJ1-5; TRBD1 agrees at 7 bases. Germline V gene sequence: CDR1 KGHSH, CDR2 LQKENI. V trimming: 1 base; J trimming: 7 bases; junction bases outside the gene matches: 4. This CDR3 contains 14 residues. CDR3 protein: CASSPQGAQQPQHF. CDR3 nucleotide sequence: TGTGCCAGCTCACCACAGGGGGCTCAGCAGCCCCAGCATTTT.

This clonotype occurred a few times. One junction end disagrees with the germline gene, perhaps due to a read error. This sequence joins TRBV6-1 and TRBJ2-4; tentative D call: TRBD1 (6 bases). Germline V CDR1 and CDR2: MNHNS, SASEGT. The CDR3 loop spans 13 amino acids. In DNA form, the CDR3 reads TGTACCAGCAGTGAAGGACGGGACACCCCCCTGTACTTC. Its protein is CTSSEGRDTPLYF.

At least ten counts were recorded for this clonotype. The chain has TRBV20-1 and TRBJ2-7; 9 bases line up with TRBD2. Germline trimming cut 0 bases from V and 2 bases from J; bases unmatched to any gene: 5. Germline V gene sequence: CDR1 DFQATT, CDR2 SNEGSKA (reference sequence). The CDR3 runs 15 residues. The chain's CDR3 is CSARDIAGVAYEQYF. The CDR3 coding sequence is TGCAGTGCTAGAGACATAGCGGGAGTTGCCTACGAGCAGTACTTC.

This clonotype was detected a few times. The V gene is TRBV19, the J gene TRBJ2-2; 7 bases are a match to TRBD1. Losses at the gene ends were 5 bases for V and 4 bases for J; bases not matched to a gene: 7. The CDR3 extends over 15 amino acids. Germline V gene lookup returns CDR1 LNHDA and CDR2 SQIVND (reference sequence). CDR3 nucleotides: TGTGCCAGTAGTGGTGACAGGGTGGCCACCGGGGAGCTGTTTTTT. Protein product: CASSGDRVATGELFF.

The gene calls are TRBV2 and TRBJ2-5, with 7 nucleotides matching TRBD1. The ends lost 5 bases at V and 5 bases at J; junction bases unmatched: 14. Germline CDR1 and CDR2: SNHLY and FYNNEI. The CDR3 is 16 residues long. CDR3 sequence (DNA): TGTGCCAGCAGTAATCTCATAGGGGGCTCGGATGAGACCCAGTACTTC. Translated, it gives CASSNLIGGSDETQYF. Full variable domain (outside the CDR3, taken from reference TRBV2 and TRBJ2-5): EPEVTQTPSHQVTQMGQEVILRCVPISNHLYFYWYRQILGQKVEFLVSFYNNEISEKSEIFDDQFSVERPDGSNFTLKIRSTKLEDSAMYFCASSNLIGGSDETQYFGPGTRLLVL.